Each of the 12 T cell receptor beta chains below was sequenced from the same sample in a study of T cell responses to AZD1222 COVID-19 vaccine. Produced via immunoSEQ multiplex PCR; TCRdb's table is partial and in-frame only. The table has almost 95,000 clones, around 85% seen once. This material consisted of peripheral blood, taken 28 days after the second AZD1222 dose. These TCRs come from an adult who received the AZD1222 COVID-19 vaccine.

The gene calls are TRBV27 and TRBJ1-1; possible D gene TRBD1, 6 bases. The CDR3 extends over 13 amino acids. Germline assignment: CDR1 MNHEY and CDR2 SMNVEV (reference sequence). Trimming removed 6 bases at V and 4 bases at J, with 12 bases between. Written as DNA, the CDR3 is TGTGCCAGCAGGCCACAGGGTCGCACTGAAGCTTTCTTT. Encoded protein: CASRPQGRTEAFF.

The table lists this clone with a count of one. The CDR3 spells CASSFSGTGTDTQYF. The CDR3 bases are TGTGCCAGCAGCTTTAGCGGGACGGGGACAGATACGCAGTATTTT. This chain joins TRBV7-2 and TRBJ2-3; TRBD2 matches at 8 bases. The V segment lost 3 bases and the J segment 3 bases; nucleotides outside the gene matches: 5. This CDR3 is 15 amino acids long. The germline V gene has CDR1 SGHTA and CDR2 FQGNSA.

The chain employs TRBV28 and TRBJ1-6; D is perhaps TRBD1 (5 bases). The V and J ends lost 5 bases and 6 bases respectively, with 5 bases between them. Germline V gives CDR1 MDHEN, CDR2 SYDVKM. CDR3 length equals 12 residues. The CDR3 DNA reads as TGTGCCAGCAGTGACAGTAATTCACCCCTCCACTTT. Encoded protein: CASSDSNSPLHF. The full variable domain, completed using reference TRBV28 and TRBJ1-6, is DVKVTQSSRYLVKRTGEKVFLECVQDMDHENMFWYRQDPGLGLRLIYFSYDVKMKEKGDIPEGYSVSREKKERFSLILESASTNQTSMYLCASSDSNSPLHFGNGTRLTVT.

This clone appeared a single time. V usage is TRBV4-1 and J usage is TRBJ1-1; 7 positions agree with TRBD1. The CDR3 runs to 13 residues. The trim removed 4 bases at V and 4 bases at J, leaving 3 bases unmatched. Looked up from germline, CDR1 is MGHRA and CDR2 is YSYEKL. This CDR3 reads CASSRGQSTEAFF. For the CDR3, the DNA is TGCGCCAGCAGCCGGGGACAGAGCACTGAAGCTTTCTTT.

In DNA form, the CDR3 reads TGTGCCAGCAGCGTAGCCAGCGGGAGAACCTACGAGCAGTACTTC. Translation gives CASSVASGRTYEQYF. The genes are TRBV9 and TRBJ2-7; TRBD2 aligns across 8 bases. Germline V gene data show CDR1 as SGDLS and CDR2 as YYNGEE. V lost 0 bases and J lost 2; bases outside the gene matches: 4. This CDR3 comprises 15 residues. Full variable domain (outside the CDR3, taken from reference TRBV9 and TRBJ2-7): DSGVTQTPKHLITATGQRVTLRCSPRSGDLSVYWYQQSLDQGLQFLIQYYNGEERAKGNILERFSAQQFPDLHSELNLSSLELGDSALYFCASSVASGRTYEQYFGPGTRLTVT.

The gene calls are TRBV2 and TRBJ1-4, with D possibly being TRBD1 (6 bases). The V and J ends lost 8 bases and 7 bases respectively, with 17 bases between them. The V gene's germline CDR1 is SNHLY and CDR2 FYNNEI. This CDR3 has 14 amino acids. The CDR3 sequence is CASVGGGPGEKLFF. The DNA of the CDR3 is TGTGCCAGCGTGGGGGGGGGCCCAGGTGAAAAACTGTTTTTT.

The J gene is TRBJ2-2, the V gene TRBV5-1; D remains unclear. Trimming took off 2 bases at V and 1 base at J, with 12 bases between the two ends. Germline values: CDR1 SGHRS, CDR2 YFSETQ. The CDR3 totals 16 residues. CDR3: CASSFAARGNTGELFF. CDR3 bases: TGCGCCAGCAGCTTCGCCGCGCGTGGGAACACCGGGGAGCTGTTTTTT.

This clone has only a few counts. The chain joins TRBV9 to TRBJ2-3; 9 positions match TRBD1. The CDR3 extends over 14 amino acids. J lost 4 bases, V lost 0 bases, and 0 bases had no gene match. CDR1 is SGDLS, CDR2 YYNGEE, per germline. CDR3 loop: CASSVGTGADTQYF. The CDR3 DNA reads as TGTGCCAGCAGCGTAGGGACAGGGGCAGATACGCAGTATTTT.

CDR3 sequence reads: CASSFGGLAGEETQYF. CDR3 bases: TGTGCCAGCAGCTTTGGAGGACTAGCGGGGGAAGAGACCCAGTACTTC. The chain recombines TRBV5-8 with TRBJ2-5, with 13 bases that match TRBD2. J gave up 3 bases and V 2 bases, and 4 bases lay outside the gene matches. CDR3 length equals 16 residues. The germline V gene has CDR1 SGHTS and CDR2 YDEGEE. Looking up the rest from reference TRBV5-8 and TRBJ2-5 gives the full variable domain: EAGVTQSPTHLIKTRGQQATLRCSPISGHTSVYWYQQALGLGLQFLLWYDEGEERNRGNFPPRFSGRQFPNYSSELNVNALELEDSALYLCASSFGGLAGEETQYFGPGTRLLVL.

The chain combines TRBV7-2 with TRBJ2-5, with TRBD1 matching over 9 bases. Germline V gives CDR1 SGHTA, CDR2 FQGNSA. J gave up 4 bases and V 3 bases, and 6 bases lay outside the gene matches. This CDR3 comprises 15 residues. The CDR3 DNA sequence: TGTGCCAGCAGCTTTAACAGGGGGCTTGGAGAGACCCAGTACTTC. The encoded protein is CASSFNRGLGETQYF.

The CDR3 here is CASSPLGAYEQYF. The DNA of the CDR3 is TGCGCCAGCAGCCCCCTTGGGGCCTACGAGCAGTACTTC. The chain uses TRBV4-1 and TRBJ2-7; no reliable D call. This CDR3 has 13 amino acids. Germline V CDR1 and CDR2: MGHRA, YSYEKL. V lost 4 bases to trimming and J lost 2 bases, with 9 bases between them.

J is TRBJ2-1 and V is TRBV27; D call uncertain. Germline values: CDR1 MNHEY, CDR2 SMNVEV (reference sequence). CDR3 length: 12 residues. The germline V and J ends were trimmed by 0 bases and 10 bases, with 7 bases remaining between them. The CDR3 spells CASSLSVREQFF. CDR3 nucleotide sequence: TGTGCCAGCAGTTTATCGGTGAGGGAGCAGTTCTTC.